Listed below are T cell receptor beta chains from one sample, sequenced in a study of immune evolution from preneoplasia to lung adenocarcinoma. Profiling relied on immunoSEQ multiplex PCR, and the TCRdb table lists in-frame clones only, not all of them. This sample has roughly 5,000 clones, with 81% found just once. Source material: FFPE normal lung tissue adjacent to the tumor. These receptors all stem from a person aged 50-75 years with lung adenocarcinoma. Each CDR3 is given with its conserved first and last residue. A D gene is named only where the DNA matches it firmly. A row's size may be missing; if present it is once, few, many or a size class.

abundance: NA
v_gene: TRBV28
j_gene: TRBJ1-2
d_gene: NA
CDR3aa: CASSATYGYTF
CDR3nt: TGTGCCAGCTCCGCCACATATGGCTACACCTTC

abundance: NA
v_gene: TRBV28
j_gene: TRBJ2-7
d_gene: TRBD2
CDR3aa: CASTNRGVQAEQYF
CDR3nt: TGTGCCAGCACCAACCGGGGGGTCCAGGCCGAGCAGTACTTC

abundance: NA
v_gene: TRBV11-2
j_gene: TRBJ2-7
d_gene: TRBD2
CDR3aa: CASSKAGLDYEQYF
CDR3nt: TGTGCCAGCAGTAAAGCGGGATTGGACTACGAGCAGTACTTC

abundance: NA
v_gene: TRBV11-3
j_gene: TRBJ2-5
d_gene: NA
CDR3aa: CASSLKGKWETQYF
CDR3nt: TGTGCCAGCAGCTTAAAGGGGAAGTGGGAGACCCAGTACTTC

abundance: NA
v_gene: TRBV27
j_gene: TRBJ2-6
d_gene: NA
CDR3aa: CASSLLSRSPGANVLTF
CDR3nt: TGTGCCAGCAGTTTATTGAGTCGGTCCCCTGGGGCCAACGTCCTGACTTTC

abundance: NA
v_gene: TRBV28
j_gene: TRBJ1-2
d_gene: TRBD1
CDR3aa: CASNQQGWDYGYTF
CDR3nt: TGTGCCAGCAACCAACAGGGGTGGGACTATGGCTACACCTTC

abundance: NA
v_gene: TRBV13
j_gene: TRBJ2-7
d_gene: TRBD2
CDR3aa: CASSSTRDYSYEQYF
CDR3nt: TGTGCCAGCAGCTCCACTCGGGACTACTCCTACGAGCAGTACTTC

abundance: few
v_gene: TRBV13
j_gene: TRBJ1-5
d_gene: NA
CDR3aa: CASSFGGRDSNQPQHF
CDR3nt: TGTGCCAGCAGCTTTGGGGGGAGGGATAGCAATCAGCCCCAGCATTTT

abundance: few
v_gene: TRBV19
j_gene: TRBJ2-5
d_gene: NA
CDR3aa: CASSIGLASETQYF
CDR3nt: TGTGCCAGTAGTATCGGCCTAGCGTCTGAGACCCAGTACTTC

abundance: NA
v_gene: TRBV28
j_gene: TRBJ2-3
d_gene: NA
CDR3aa: CASSFPSGGGAGTDTQYF
CDR3nt: TGTGCCAGCAGTTTCCCCAGTGGAGGGGGCGCAGGCACAGATACGCAGTATTTT